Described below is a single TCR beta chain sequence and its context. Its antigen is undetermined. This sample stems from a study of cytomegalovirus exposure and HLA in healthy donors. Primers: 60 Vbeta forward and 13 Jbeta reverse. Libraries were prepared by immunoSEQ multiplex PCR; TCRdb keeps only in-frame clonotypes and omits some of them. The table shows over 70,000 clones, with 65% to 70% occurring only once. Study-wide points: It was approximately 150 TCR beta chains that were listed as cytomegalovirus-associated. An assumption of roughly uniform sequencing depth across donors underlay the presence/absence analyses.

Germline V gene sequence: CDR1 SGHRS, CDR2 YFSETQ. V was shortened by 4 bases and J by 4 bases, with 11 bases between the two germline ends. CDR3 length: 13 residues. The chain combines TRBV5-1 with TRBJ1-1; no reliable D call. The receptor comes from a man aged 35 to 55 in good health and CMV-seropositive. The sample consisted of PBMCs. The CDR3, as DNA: TGCGCCAGCAGCCTGACACAGATCACTGAAGCTTTCTTT. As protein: CASSLTQITEAFF. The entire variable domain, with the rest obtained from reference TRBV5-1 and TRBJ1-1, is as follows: KAGVTQTPRYLIKTRGQQVTLSCSPISGHRSVSWYQQTPGQGLQFLFEYFSETQRNKGNFPGRFSGRQFSNSRSEMNVSTLELGDSALYLCASSLTQITEAFFGQGTRLTVV.